These T cell receptor beta chains were read from a single sample in a study of radiation and T cells in renal cell carcinoma. The data were produced by immunoSEQ multiplex PCR, yet TCRdb's version contains in-frame clones alone and is incomplete. The sample records some 16,000 clones, 58% being singletons. The material sequenced was tumor tissue, taken from a patient whose treatment was nephrectomy without radiotherapy. These TCRs come from a man in his forties with renal cell carcinoma. CDR3s include the opening cysteine and the closing phenylalanine or tryptophan. Fields, in order: D gene, clone size, V gene, J gene, CDR3 protein, CDR3 DNA. D genes are given only for firm matches. Only some rows state a clone size, as once, few, many or a class for expanded clones.

D gene: -; clone size: -; V gene: TRBV6-1; J gene: TRBJ2-7; CDR3 protein: CASSVRGMEYEQYF; CDR3 DNA: TGTGCCAGCAGTGTCCGGGGGATGGAATACGAGCAGTACTTC
D gene: -; clone size: few; V gene: TRBV19; J gene: TRBJ1-5; CDR3 protein: CASSILEYSNQPQHF; CDR3 DNA: TGTGCCAGTAGTATCCTGGAGTATAGCAATCAGCCCCAGCATTTT
D gene: -; clone size: -; V gene: TRBV5-1; J gene: TRBJ1-1; CDR3 protein: CASSLLGYGGNTEAFF; CDR3 DNA: TGCGCCAGCAGCCTGTTGGGGTATGGAGGGAACACTGAAGCTTTCTTT
D gene: -; clone size: few; V gene: TRBV7-2; J gene: TRBJ1-5; CDR3 protein: CASSLGREGSLAYQPQHF; CDR3 DNA: TGTGCCAGCAGCTTAGGGCGAGAGGGCAGCCTCGCTTATCAGCCCCAGCATTTT
D gene: TRBD1; clone size: medium-sized; V gene: TRBV19; J gene: TRBJ1-1; CDR3 protein: CASRQGAPPNTEAFF; CDR3 DNA: TGTGCCTCCCGACAGGGGGCCCCCCCGAACACTGAAGCTTTCTTT
D gene: TRBD1; clone size: -; V gene: TRBV4-3; J gene: TRBJ1-1; CDR3 protein: CASRGQGGTEAFF; CDR3 DNA: TGCGCCAGCAGGGGACAGGGGGGCACTGAAGCTTTCTTT
D gene: -; clone size: -; V gene: TRBV4-1; J gene: TRBJ1-5; CDR3 protein: CASSLSSYSNQPQHF; CDR3 DNA: TGCGCCAGCAGCCTAAGCTCTTATAGCAATCAGCCCCAGCATTTT
D gene: -; clone size: -; V gene: TRBV12-1; J gene: TRBJ2-1; CDR3 protein: CASSSLRGLDEQFF; CDR3 DNA: TGTGCCAGCAGCTCCCTGAGGGGCCTTGATGAGCAGTTCTTC
D gene: TRBD1; clone size: few; V gene: TRBV7-9; J gene: TRBJ1-2; CDR3 protein: CASSLRTGGQLNYGYTF; CDR3 DNA: TGTGCCAGCAGCTTAAGGACAGGGGGACAACTCAACTATGGCTACACCTTC
D gene: TRBD1; clone size: -; V gene: TRBV7-2; J gene: TRBJ1-2; CDR3 protein: CASSLFGTDYGYTF; CDR3 DNA: TGTGCCAGCAGCTTGTTCGGGACAGACTATGGCTACACCTTC
D gene: -; clone size: once; V gene: TRBV7-2; J gene: TRBJ2-3; CDR3 protein: CASSLGRRDTQYF; CDR3 DNA: TGTGCCAGCAGCTTAGGCAGGAGGGATACGCAGTATTTT